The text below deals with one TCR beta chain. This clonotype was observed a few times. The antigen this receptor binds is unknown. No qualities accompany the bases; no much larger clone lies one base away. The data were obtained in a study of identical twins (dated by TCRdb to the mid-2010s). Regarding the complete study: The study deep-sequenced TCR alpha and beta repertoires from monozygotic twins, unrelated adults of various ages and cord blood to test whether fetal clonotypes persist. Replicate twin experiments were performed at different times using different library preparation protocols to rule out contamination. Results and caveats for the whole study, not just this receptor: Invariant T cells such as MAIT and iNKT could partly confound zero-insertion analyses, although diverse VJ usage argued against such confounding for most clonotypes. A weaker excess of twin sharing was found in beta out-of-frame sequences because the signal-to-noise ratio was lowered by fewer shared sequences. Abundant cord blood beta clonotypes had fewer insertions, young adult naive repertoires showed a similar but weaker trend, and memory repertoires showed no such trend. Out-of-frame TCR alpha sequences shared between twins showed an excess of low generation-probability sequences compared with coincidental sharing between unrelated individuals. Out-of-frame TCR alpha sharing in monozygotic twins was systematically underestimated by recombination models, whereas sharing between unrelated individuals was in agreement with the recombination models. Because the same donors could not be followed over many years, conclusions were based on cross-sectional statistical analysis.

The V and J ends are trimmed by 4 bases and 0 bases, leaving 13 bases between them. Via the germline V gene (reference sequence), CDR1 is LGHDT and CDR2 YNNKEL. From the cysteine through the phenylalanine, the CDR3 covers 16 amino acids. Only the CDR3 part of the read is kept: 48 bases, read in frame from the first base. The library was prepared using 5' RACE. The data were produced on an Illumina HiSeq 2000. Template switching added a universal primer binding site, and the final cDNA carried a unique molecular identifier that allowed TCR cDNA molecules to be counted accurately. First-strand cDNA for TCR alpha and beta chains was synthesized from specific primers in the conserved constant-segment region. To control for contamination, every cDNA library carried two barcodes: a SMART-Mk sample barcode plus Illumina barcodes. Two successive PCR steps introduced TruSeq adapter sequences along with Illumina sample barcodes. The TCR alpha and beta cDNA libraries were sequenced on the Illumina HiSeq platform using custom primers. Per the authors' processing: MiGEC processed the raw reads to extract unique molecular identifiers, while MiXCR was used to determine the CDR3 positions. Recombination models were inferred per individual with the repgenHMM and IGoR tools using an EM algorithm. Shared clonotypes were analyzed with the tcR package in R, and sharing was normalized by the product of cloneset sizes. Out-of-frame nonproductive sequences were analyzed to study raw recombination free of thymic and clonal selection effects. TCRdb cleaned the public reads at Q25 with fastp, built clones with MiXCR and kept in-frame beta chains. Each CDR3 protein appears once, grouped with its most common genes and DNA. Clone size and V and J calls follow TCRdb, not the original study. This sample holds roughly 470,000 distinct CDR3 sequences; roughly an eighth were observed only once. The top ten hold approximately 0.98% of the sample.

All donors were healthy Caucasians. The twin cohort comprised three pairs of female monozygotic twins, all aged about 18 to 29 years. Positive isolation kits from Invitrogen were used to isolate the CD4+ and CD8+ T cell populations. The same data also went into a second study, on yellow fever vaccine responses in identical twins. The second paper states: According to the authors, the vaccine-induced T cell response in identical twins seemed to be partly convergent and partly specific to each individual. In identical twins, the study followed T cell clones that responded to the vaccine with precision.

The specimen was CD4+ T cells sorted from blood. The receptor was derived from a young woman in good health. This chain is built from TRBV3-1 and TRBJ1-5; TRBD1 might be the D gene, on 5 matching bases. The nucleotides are TGTGCCAGCAGCCGAATGGGACGGAATAGCAATCAGCCCCAGCATTTT. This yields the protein CASSRMGRNSNQPQHF.